This TCR beta chain was sequenced during a study of T cell responses to AZD1222 COVID-19 vaccine. Study-level background: Second-dose recipients at about 4 or about 12 weeks were treated as one pooled group. Study results and limitations: Spike-specific TCR breadth rose after two AZD1222 doses, and depth rose as well. It should be noted that donors were predominantly white British and more often female, and clonal diversity was possibly underestimated.

The V and J ends lost 3 bases and 5 bases respectively, with 15 bases between them. The CDR3 is 15 amino acids. Germline V gene data show CDR1 as ENHRY and CDR2 as SYGVKD. Some clones are missing from TCRdb's copy, which holds only in-frame ones; the method was immunoSEQ multiplex PCR. Among fewer than 300,000 clones listed, approximately 95% were seen once. About this clone itself: The antigen is not known.

The J gene is TRBJ2-3, the V gene TRBV10-3; either TRBD1 or TRBD2 may fit D (5 bases each). Sequenced here: peripheral blood, sampled on day 0 of AZD1222 vaccination. The clonotype was recovered from an adult in good health. CDR3 protein: CAISEEGQGLDTQYF. DNA of the CDR3: TGTGCCATCAGTGAAGAGGGGCAGGGATTAGATACGCAGTATTTT.